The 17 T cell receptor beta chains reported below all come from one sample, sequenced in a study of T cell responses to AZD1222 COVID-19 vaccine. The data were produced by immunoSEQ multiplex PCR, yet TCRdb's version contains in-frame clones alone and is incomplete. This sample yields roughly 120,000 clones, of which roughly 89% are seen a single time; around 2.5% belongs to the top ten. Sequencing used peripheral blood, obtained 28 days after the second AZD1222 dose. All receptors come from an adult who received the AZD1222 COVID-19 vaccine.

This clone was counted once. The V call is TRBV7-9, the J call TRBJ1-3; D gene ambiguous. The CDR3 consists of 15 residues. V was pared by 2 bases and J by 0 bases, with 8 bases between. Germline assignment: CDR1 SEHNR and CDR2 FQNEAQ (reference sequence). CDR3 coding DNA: TGTGCCAGCAGCTTAAAGTTTCGCTCTGGAAACACCATATATTTT. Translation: CASSLKFRSGNTIYF.

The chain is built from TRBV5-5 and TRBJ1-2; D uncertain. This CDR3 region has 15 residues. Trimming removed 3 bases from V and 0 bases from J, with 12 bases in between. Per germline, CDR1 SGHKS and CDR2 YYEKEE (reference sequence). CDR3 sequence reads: CASSSVRRTNYGYTF. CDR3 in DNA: TGTGCCAGCAGCTCCGTCAGGCGAACTAACTATGGCTACACCTTC.

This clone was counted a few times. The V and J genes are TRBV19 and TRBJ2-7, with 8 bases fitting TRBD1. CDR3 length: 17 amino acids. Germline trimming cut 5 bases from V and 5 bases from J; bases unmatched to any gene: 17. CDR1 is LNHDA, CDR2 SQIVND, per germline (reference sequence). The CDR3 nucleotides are TGTGCCAGTAGTCCAAGGCTAGACAGGGGAATTATCCACGAGCAGTACTTC. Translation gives CASSPRLDRGIIHEQYF. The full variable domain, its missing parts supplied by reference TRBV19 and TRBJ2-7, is DGGITQSPKYLFRKEGQNVTLSCEQNLNHDAMYWYRQDPGQGLRLIYYSQIVNDFQKGDIAEGYSVSREKKESFPLTVTSAQKNPTAFYLCASSPRLDRGIIHEQYFGPGTRLTVT.

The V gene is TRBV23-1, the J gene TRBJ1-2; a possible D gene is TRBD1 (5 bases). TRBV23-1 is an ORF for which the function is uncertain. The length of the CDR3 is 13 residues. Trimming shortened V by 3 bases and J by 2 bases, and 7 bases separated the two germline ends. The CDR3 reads CASSHGGNYGYTF. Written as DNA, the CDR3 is TGCGCCAGCAGTCATGGGGGAAACTATGGCTACACCTTC.

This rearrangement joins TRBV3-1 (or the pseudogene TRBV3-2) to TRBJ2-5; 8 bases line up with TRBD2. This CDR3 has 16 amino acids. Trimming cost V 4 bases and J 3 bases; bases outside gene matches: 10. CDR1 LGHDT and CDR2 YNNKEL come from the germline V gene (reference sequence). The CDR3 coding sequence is TGTGCCAGCAGCCGTAACGGGGGGGGTCCCGAAGAGACCCAGTACTTC. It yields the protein CASSRNGGGPEETQYF.

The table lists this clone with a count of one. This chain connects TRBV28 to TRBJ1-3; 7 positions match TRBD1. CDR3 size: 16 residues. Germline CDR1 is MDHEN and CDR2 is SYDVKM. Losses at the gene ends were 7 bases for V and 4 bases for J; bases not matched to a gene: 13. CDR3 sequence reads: CASTLPGQVGGNTIYF. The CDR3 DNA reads TGTGCCAGCACCCTCCCTGGACAGGTTGGAGGAAACACCATATATTTT. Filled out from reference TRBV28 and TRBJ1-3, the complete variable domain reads DVKVTQSSRYLVKRTGEKVFLECVQDMDHENMFWYRQDPGLGLRLIYFSYDVKMKEKGDIPEGYSVSREKKERFSLILESASTNQTSMYLCASTLPGQVGGNTIYFGEGSWLTVV.

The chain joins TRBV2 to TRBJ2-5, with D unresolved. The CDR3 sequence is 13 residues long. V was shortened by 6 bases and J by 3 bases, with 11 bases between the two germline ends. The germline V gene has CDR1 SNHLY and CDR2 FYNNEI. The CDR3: CASSYGPEETQYF. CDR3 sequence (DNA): TGTGCCAGCAGCTACGGGCCCGAAGAGACCCAGTACTTC.

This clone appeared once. CDR3 sequence (DNA): TGTGCCAGCAGCTTAAGGCTGGGACTAGCTAGTGAGCAGTTCTTC. Translated: CASSLRLGLASEQFF. The chain employs TRBV7-2 and TRBJ2-1; TRBD2 agrees at 9 bases. In germline, CDR1 is SGHTA, CDR2 FQGNSA. After removal of 2 bases from V and 9 bases from J, the junction contained 8 bases not matched to a gene. The CDR3 totals 15 residues.

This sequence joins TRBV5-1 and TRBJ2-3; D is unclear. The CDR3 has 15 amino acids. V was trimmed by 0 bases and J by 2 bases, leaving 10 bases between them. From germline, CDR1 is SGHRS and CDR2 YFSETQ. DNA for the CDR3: TGCGCCAGCAGCTTGGCTTCCGGTTACACAGATACGCAGTATTTT. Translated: CASSLASGYTDTQYF.

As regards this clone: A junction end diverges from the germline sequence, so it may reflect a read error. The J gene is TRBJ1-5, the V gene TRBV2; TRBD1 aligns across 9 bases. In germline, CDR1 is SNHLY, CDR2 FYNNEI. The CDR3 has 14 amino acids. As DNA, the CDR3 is TGTGCCAGCAATGAACAGGGGGCGAATCAGCCCCAGCATTTT. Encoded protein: CASNEQGANQPQHF.

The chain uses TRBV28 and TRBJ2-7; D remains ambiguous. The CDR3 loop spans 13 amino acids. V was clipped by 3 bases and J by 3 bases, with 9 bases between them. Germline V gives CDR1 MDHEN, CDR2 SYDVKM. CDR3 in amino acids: CASSFSGVYEQYF. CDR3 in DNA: TGTGCCAGCAGTTTTTCAGGAGTCTACGAGCAGTACTTC.

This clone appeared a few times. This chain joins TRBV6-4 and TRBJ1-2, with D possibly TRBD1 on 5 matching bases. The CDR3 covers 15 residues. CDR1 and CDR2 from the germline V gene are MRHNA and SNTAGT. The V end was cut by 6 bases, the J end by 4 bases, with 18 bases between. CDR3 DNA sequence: TGTGCCAGCAGCCCTGGCGGGGCCGGTTCCTATGGCTACACCTTC. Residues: CASSPGGAGSYGYTF.

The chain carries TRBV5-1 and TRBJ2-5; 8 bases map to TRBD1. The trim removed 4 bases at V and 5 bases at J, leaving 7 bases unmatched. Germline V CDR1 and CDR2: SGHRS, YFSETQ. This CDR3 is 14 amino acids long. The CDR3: CASSPTGAWETQYF. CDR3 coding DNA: TGCGCCAGCAGCCCGACAGGGGCATGGGAGACCCAGTACTTC.

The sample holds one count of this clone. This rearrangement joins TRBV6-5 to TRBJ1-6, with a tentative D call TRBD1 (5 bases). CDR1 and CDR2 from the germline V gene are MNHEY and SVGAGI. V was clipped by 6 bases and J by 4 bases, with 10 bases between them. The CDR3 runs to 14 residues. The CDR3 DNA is TGTGCCAGCAGGAGGACAATTTATAATTCACCCCTCCACTTT. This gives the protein CASRRTIYNSPLHF.

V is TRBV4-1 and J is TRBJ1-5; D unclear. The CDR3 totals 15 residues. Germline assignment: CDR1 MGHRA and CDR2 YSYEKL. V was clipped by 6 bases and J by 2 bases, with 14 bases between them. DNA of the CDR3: TGCGCCAGCAGTCCGGGTGGTATCCGCAATCAGCCCCAGCATTTT. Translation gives CASSPGGIRNQPQHF.

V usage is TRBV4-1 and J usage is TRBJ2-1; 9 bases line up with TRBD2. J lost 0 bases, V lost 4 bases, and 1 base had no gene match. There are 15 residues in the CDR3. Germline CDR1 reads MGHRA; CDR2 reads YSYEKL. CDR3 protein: CASSPGLASYNEQFF. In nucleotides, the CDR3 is TGCGCCAGCAGCCCGGGACTAGCCTCCTACAATGAGCAGTTCTTC.

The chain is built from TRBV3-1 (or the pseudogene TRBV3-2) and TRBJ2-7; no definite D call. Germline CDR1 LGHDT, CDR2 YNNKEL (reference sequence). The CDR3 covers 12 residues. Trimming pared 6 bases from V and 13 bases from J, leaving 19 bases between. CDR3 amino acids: CASRHPSARLYF. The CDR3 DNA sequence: TGTGCCAGCAGGCACCCAAGTGCAAGGTTATACTTC.